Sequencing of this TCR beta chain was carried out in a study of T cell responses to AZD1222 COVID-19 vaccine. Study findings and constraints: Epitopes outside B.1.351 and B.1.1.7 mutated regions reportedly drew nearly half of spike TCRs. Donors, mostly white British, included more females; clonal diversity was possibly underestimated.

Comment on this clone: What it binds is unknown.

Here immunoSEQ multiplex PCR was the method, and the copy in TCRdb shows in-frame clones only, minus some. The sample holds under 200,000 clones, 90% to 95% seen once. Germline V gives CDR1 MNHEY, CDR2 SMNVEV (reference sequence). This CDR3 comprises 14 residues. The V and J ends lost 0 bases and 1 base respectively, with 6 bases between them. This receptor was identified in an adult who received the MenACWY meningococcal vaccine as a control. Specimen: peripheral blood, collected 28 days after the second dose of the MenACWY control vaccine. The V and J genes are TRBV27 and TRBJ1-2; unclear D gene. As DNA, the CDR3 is TGTGCCAGCAGTTTATCGGGCAATAACTATGGCTACACCTTC. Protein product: CASSLSGNNYGYTF.